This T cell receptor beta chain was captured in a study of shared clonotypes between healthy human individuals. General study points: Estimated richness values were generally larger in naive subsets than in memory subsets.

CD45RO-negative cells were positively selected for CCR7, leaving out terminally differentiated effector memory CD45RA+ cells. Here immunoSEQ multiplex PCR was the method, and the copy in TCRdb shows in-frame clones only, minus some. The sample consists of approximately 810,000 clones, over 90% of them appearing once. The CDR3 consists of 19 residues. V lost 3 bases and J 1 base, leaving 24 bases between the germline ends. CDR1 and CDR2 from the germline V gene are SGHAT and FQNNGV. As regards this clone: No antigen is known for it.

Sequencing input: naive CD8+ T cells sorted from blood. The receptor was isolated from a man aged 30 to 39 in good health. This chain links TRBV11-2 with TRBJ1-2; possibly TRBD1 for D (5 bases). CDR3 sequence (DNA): TGTGCCAGCAGCTTCCTAAAGGGTCCCAGGGAAGGGAGTAACTATGGCTACACCTTC. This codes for CASSFLKGPREGSNYGYTF.